This TCR beta chain was sequenced for a study of PD-1 blockade in classical Hodgkin lymphoma. Study-level points and caveats: Compared with baseline, CD4+ but not CD8+ TCR diversity had risen significantly by C4D1.

This CDR3 is built from 14 residues. Germline loops: CDR1 SGHKS, CDR2 YYEKEE (reference sequence). With 4 bases removed from V and 1 base from J, the gap between germline ends came to 12 bases. The sample's time point: cycle 4 day 1 (C4D1), after more than 5 weeks of nivolumab. All the patients suffered relapse after autologous stem cell transplantation, and brentuximab vedotin exposure differed. Sequencing used immunoSEQ multiplex PCR; TCRdb keeps in-frame clones, though not all of them. The sample holds about 93,000 clones; around 80% are singletons and the top ten take about 9.4%. In regard to this clone: Its cognate antigen is unknown.

Sequencing used peripheral blood mononuclear cells (PBMCs), obtained before the fourth cycle of nivolumab. The V gene is TRBV5-5, the J gene TRBJ2-7; D not resolved. The receptor's source is a human donor with classical Hodgkin lymphoma. CDR3 DNA sequence: TGTGCCAGCAGCCCGGACGGCAGTTCCTACGAGCAGTACTTC. It codes for CASSPDGSSYEQYF. Complete variable domain (other parts from reference TRBV5-5 and TRBJ2-7): DAGVTQSPTHLIKTRGQQVTLRCSPISGHKSVSWYQQVLGQGPQFIFQYYEKEERGRGNFPDRFSARQFPNYSSELNVNALLLGDSALYLCASSPDGSSYEQYFGPGTRLTVT.